The TCR beta chain described here comes from a study of T cell responses to AZD1222 COVID-19 vaccine. Per germline, CDR1 SQVTM and CDR2 ANQGSEA. The junction had 6 bases not matched to a gene; V was cut back by 7 bases and J by 4 bases. The CDR3 extends over 13 amino acids. Clones were read by immunoSEQ multiplex PCR, and TCRdb kept only the in-frame ones, dropping some. The table shows some 140,000 clones, with 80% to 90% occurring only once. The source of this sequence is an adult who received the AZD1222 COVID-19 vaccine. The rearrangement uses TRBV29-1 and TRBJ1-2; 10 bases agree with TRBD1. Sequencing was performed on peripheral blood, taken 28 days after the second AZD1222 dose. The CDR3 nucleotides are TGCAGCGGGACGGGACAGGGGTCCTATGGCTACACCTTC. Translated: CSGTGQGSYGYTF.